The clone carrying this TCR beta chain has more than one count but fewer than ten. V lost 0 bases and J lost 3; bases outside the gene matches: 11. Germline V gene sequence: CDR1 SGDLS, CDR2 YYNGEE. This CDR3 is built from 19 residues. Unique molecular identifiers were linked by the library to individual cDNA molecules. Per the authors' pipeline: TCRs per sample had a median of about 100,000 and ranged from about 20,000 to 750,000. TCRdb reanalysed the RACE reads using MiXCR and keeps one entry per CDR3 protein. The V and J calls, along with clone size, are taken from TCRdb and not from the paper's own processing. The data hold about 130,000 distinct CDR3 sequences, with about 8.2% observed a single time. Time point described: healthy volunteer bleed at 2 weeks. Someone pulled total RNA out of unfractionated whole blood. This sample is part of a study of human T cells and chemical hapten exposure. Study-level background: Small discrepancies in pooled library volume mainly accounted for the varying TCR yields per sample.

This sequence was found in a male donor in good health. Some clones in this sample may be carry-over from other donors' samples. This chain joins TRBV9 and TRBJ2-1; 11 bases fit TRBD2. The source material was whole blood. CDR3 sequence reads: CASSVVSQLAGASYNEQFF. The CDR3 DNA reads as TGTGCCAGCAGCGTAGTTTCCCAACTAGCGGGGGCTAGCTACAATGAGCAGTTCTTC.